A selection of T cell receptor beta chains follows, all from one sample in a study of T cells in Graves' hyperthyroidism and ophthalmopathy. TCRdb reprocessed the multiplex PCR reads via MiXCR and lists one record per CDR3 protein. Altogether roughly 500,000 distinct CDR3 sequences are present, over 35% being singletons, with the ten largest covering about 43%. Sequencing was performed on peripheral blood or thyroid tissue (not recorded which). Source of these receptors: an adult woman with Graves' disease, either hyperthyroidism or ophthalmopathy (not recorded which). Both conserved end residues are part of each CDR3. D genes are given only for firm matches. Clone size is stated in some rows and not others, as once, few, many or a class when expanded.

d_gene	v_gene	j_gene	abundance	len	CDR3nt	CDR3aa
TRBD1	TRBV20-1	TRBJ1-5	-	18	TGCAGTGCTGGAAGACGCCGGGACAGGGACTCGCGCAATCAGCCCCAGCATTTT	CSAGRRRDRDSRNQPQHF
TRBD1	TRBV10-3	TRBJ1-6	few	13	TGTGCCATCAGGGGAGGACAGGGGTCACCCCTCCACTTT	CAIRGGQGSPLHF
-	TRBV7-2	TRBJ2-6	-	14	TGTGCCAGCAGCTTAGACCCGGGACAAAGCAACGAAGCTTTC	CASSLDPGQSNEAF
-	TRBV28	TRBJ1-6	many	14	TGTGCCAGCAGTTTAAACGGAGATAATTCACCCCTCCACTTT	CASSLNGDNSPLHF
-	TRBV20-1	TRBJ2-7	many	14	TGCAGTGCCGAGGTGGGAGTGGCGACCTACGAGCAGTACTTC	CSAEVGVATYEQYF
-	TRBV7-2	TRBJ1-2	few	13	TGTGCCAGCACGATTAACGGGAACTATGGCTACACCTTC	CASTINGNYGYTF
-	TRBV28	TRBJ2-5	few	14	TGTGCCAGCAGTCTGTTGGCTGGCCAAGAGACCCAGTACTTC	CASSLLAGQETQYF
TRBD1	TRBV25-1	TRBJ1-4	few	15	TGTGCCAGCAGTGCTTGGACAGGGATTGGAGAAAAACTGTTTTTT	CASSAWTGIGEKLFF
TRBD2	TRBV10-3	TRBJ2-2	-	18	TGTGCCATCAGTGAACGGACTAGCAGTTTGAGGGGTACCGGGGAGCTGTTTTTT	CAISERTSSLRGTGELFF
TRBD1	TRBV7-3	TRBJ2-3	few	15	TGTGCCAGCAGCTTCGACAGGGTGGACACAGATACGCAGTATTTT	CASSFDRVDTDTQYF
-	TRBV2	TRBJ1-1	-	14	TGTGCCAGCAGTGCGCCGGGGGCGCTTACTGGAGCTTTCTTT	CASSAPGALTGAFF
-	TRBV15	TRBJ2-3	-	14	TGTGCCACCTCGGGCGGGCCGAGCACAGATACGCAGTATTTT	CATSGGPSTDTQYF
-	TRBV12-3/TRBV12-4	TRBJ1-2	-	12	TGTGCCAGCAGTTTTGAGGGTTTTGGCTACACCTTC	CASSFEGFGYTF
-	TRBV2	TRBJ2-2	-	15	TGTGCCAGCAGTGAAGAGAGTAGCGGCCGCGGGGAGCTGTTTTTT	CASSEESSGRGELFF